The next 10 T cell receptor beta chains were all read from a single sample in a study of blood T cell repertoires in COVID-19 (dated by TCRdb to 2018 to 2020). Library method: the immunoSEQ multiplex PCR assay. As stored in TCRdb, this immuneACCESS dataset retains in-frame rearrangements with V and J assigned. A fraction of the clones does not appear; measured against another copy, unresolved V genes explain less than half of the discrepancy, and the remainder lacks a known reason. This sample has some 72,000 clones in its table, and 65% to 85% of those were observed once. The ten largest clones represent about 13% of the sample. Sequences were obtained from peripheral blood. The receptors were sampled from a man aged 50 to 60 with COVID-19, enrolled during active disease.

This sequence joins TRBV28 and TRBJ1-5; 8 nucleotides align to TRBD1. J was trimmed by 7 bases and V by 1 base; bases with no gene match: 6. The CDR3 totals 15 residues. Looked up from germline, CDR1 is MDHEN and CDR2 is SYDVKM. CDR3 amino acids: CASSLSGQGGQPQHF. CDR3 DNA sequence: TGTGCCAGCAGTTTATCAGGACAGGGCGGCCAGCCCCAGCATTTT. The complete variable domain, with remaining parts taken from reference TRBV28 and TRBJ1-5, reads DVKVTQSSRYLVKRTGEKVFLECVQDMDHENMFWYRQDPGLGLRLIYFSYDVKMKEKGDIPEGYSVSREKKERFSLILESASTNQTSMYLCASSLSGQGGQPQHFGDGTRLSIL.

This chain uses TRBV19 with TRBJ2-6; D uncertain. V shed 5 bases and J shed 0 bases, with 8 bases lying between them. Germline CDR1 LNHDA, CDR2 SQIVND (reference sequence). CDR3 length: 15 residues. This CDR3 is CASSGVGSGANVLTF. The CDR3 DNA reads TGTGCCAGTAGTGGAGTAGGCTCTGGGGCCAACGTCCTGACTTTC.

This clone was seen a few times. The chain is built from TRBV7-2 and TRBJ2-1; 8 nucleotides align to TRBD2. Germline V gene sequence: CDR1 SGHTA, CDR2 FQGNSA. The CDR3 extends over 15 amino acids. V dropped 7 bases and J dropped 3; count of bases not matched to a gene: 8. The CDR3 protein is CASTASGTSYNEQFF. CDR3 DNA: TGTGCCAGCACCGCTTCTGGGACTAGCTACAATGAGCAGTTCTTC.

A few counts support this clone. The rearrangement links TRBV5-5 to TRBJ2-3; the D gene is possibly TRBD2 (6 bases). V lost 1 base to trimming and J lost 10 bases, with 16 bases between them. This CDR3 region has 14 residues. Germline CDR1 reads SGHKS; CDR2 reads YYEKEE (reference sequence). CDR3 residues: CASSLIRPGTSQYF. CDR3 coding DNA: TGTGCCAGCAGCTTGATTCGCCCCGGGACTTCGCAGTATTTT.

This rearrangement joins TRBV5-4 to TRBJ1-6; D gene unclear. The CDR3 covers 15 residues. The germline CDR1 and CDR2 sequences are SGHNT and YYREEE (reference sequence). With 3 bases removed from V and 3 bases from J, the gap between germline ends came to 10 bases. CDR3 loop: CASSSTVLYNSPLHF. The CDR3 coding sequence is TGTGCCAGCAGCTCAACAGTCCTCTATAATTCACCCCTCCACTTT. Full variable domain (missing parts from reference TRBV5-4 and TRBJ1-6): ETGVTQSPTHLIKTRGQQVTLRCSSQSGHNTVSWYQQALGQGPQFIFQYYREEENGRGNFPPRFSGLQFPNYSSELNVNALELDDSALYLCASSSTVLYNSPLHFGNGTRLTVT.

CDR3 amino acids: CASSVDRGQGEQYF. Written as DNA, the CDR3 is TGTGCCAGCAGTGTAGACAGGGGCCAGGGCGAGCAGTACTTC. The chain couples TRBV2 to TRBJ2-7; 8 bases match TRBD1. The CDR3 spans 14 residues. Germline values: CDR1 SNHLY, CDR2 FYNNEI. Unmatched junction bases numbered 8, after V lost 4 bases and J lost 6 bases.

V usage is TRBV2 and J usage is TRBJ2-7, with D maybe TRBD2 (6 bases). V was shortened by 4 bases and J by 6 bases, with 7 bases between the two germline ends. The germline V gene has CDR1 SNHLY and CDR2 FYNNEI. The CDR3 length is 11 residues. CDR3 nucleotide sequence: TGTGCCAGCAGTGGGAGGGTCGAGCAGTACTTC. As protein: CASSGRVEQYF.

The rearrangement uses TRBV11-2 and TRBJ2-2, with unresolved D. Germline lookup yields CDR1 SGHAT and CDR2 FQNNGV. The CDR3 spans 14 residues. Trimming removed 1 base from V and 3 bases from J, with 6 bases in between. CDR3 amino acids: CASSLVFDTGELFF. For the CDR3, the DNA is TGTGCCAGCAGCTTAGTCTTCGACACCGGGGAGCTGTTTTTT. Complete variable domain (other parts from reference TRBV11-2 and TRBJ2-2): EAGVAQSPRYKIIEKRQSVAFWCNPISGHATLYWYQQILGQGPKLLIQFQNNGVVDDSQLPKDRFSAERLKGVDSTLKIQPAKLEDSAVYLCASSLVFDTGELFFGEGSRLTVL.

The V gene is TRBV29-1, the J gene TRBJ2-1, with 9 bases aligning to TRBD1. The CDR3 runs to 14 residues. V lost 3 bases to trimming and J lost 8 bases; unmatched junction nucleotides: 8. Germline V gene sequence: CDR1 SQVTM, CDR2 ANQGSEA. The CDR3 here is CSVEGTGWVDEQFF. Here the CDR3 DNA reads TGCAGCGTTGAGGGGACAGGGTGGGTGGATGAGCAGTTCTTC.

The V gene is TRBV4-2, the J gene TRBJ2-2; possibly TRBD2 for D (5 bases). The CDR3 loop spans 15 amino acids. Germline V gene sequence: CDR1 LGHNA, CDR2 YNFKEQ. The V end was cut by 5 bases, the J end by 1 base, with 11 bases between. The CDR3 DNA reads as TGTGCCAGCAGCACACAAGGAGGGAACACCGGGGAGCTGTTTTTT. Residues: CASSTQGGNTGELFF.